This T cell receptor (beta chain) was obtained from a study of early T cells in non-severe SARS-CoV-2 infection. Germline V gene data show CDR1 as SGHRS and CDR2 as YFSETQ. V lost 2 bases to trimming and J lost 4 bases; unmatched junction nucleotides: 11. The CDR3 is 16 amino acids. This clonotype was seen at least ten times. TCRdb called the 5' RACE reads again in MiXCR, with one record for every CDR3 protein. The sample gives roughly 28,000 distinct CDR3 sequences, less than 6.5% of which show up once; over 2.5% is in the top ten. This TCR was sampled from an adult who was a healthcare worker with PCR-confirmed SARS-CoV-2 infection or an uninfected control (not recorded which). The chain combines TRBV5-1 with TRBJ2-5, with TRBD2 matching over 7 bases. Specimen: whole blood. CDR3: CASSFYGRADGETQYF. DNA of the CDR3: TGCGCCAGCAGCTTCTATGGGAGGGCGGATGGAGAGACCCAGTACTTC. The whole variable domain, filled in from reference TRBV5-1 and TRBJ2-5, reads KAGVTQTPRYLIKTRGQQVTLSCSPISGHRSVSWYQQTPGQGLQFLFEYFSETQRNKGNFPGRFSGRQFSNSRSEMNVSTLELGDSALYLCASSFYGRADGETQYFGPGTRLLVL.